This T cell receptor beta chain originates from a study of T cell changes during pregnancy in multiple sclerosis (dated 2019 in TCRdb). Notes on the research overall: The study looked at changes in the T cell repertoire across pregnancy in women with multiple sclerosis.

Based on the germline V gene, the CDR1 and CDR2 sequences are SGHTA and FQGNSA. The junction shows trimming of 5 bases on V and 4 bases on J, plus 17 bases between the germline ends. Taken from cysteine to phenylalanine, the CDR3 has 15 residues. The entry retains the CDR3 DNA only, 45 bases that are in frame from base 1. Libraries were made using the immunoSEQ multiplex PCR assay. Drawn from immuneACCESS, this table holds only the in-frame rearrangements with V and J called that TCRdb kept. Clones are partly lost; checked studies trace under half to an unresolved V gene and leave the rest unexplained. Present in this sample are 60,000 to 85,000 clones, roughly 94% of which were seen just once. Of the sample, more than 0.45% falls within the top ten clones. The sample holds one count of this clone. The antigen it recognizes is unknown. No much larger clone exists at a distance of one base, and base qualities are not known.

Sample: peripheral blood, taken in the third trimester of pregnancy. The rearrangement combines TRBV7-2 with TRBJ1-1; 6 matching bases give a weak D call of TRBD1. This TCR was sampled from a female donor with multiple sclerosis, enrolled in a pregnancy study. The CDR3 corresponds to CASSGRQALLTEAFF. The nucleotide sequence reads TGTGCCAGCAGCGGACGACAGGCCCTCCTCACTGAAGCTTTCTTT.